This T cell receptor beta chain was found in a study of blood T cell repertoires in COVID-19. V gave up 4 bases and J gave up 5 bases, with 11 bases separating them. CDR3 length: 13 residues. Germline CDR1 is MGHDK and CDR2 is SYGVNS. The method was immunoSEQ multiplex PCR; TCRdb's version includes in-frame clones alone and lacks a portion of them. The table lists about 46,000 clones, roughly four fifths of them singletons, with 8.8% in the top ten. The sequence was obtained from a man between 60 and 70 years old with acute or convalescent COVID-19. The chain joins TRBV25-1 to TRBJ1-1; D is perhaps TRBD1 (5 bases). Sequenced input: peripheral blood. DNA for the CDR3: TGTGCCAGCAGTGCAGGGACTATGACTGAAGCTTTCTTT. Protein sequence: CASSAGTMTEAFF.